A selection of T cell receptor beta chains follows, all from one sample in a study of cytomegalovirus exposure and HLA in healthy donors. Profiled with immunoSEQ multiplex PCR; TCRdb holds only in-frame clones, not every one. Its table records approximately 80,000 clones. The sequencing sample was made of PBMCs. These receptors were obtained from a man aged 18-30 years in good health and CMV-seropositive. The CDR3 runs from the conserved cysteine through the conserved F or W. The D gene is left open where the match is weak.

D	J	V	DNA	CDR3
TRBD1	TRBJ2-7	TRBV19	TGTGCCAGTAGTCCCGGGACAGGGGCTTTAGTGGAGCAGTACTTC	CASSPGTGALVEQYF
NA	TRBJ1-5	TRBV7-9	TGTGCCAGCAGCCCCCTCGTAGGGGGACGCAATCAGCCCCAGCATTTT	CASSPLVGGRNQPQHF
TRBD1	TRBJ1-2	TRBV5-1	TGCGCCAGCAGCTGGACAGGGGGCGATGGCTACACCTTC	CASSWTGGDGYTF
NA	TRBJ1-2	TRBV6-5	TGTGCCAGCCTCGGGACAACTAACTATGGCTACACCTTC	CASLGTTNYGYTF
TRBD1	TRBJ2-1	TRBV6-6	TGTGCCAGCAGACCCGGGACAGGGACATACAATGAGCAGTTCTTC	CASRPGTGTYNEQFF
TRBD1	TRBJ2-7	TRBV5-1	TGCGCCAGCAGCGGGACAGGGGACCTTTACGAGCAGTACTTC	CASSGTGDLYEQYF
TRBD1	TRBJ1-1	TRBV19	TGTGCCAGTAGGGACAGGGCCAAGAACACTGAAGCTTTCTTT	CASRDRAKNTEAFF
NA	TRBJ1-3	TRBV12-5	TGTGCTAGGGAGGCTACATGTCAATGTCCTGGAAACACCATATATTTT	CAREATCQCPGNTIYF
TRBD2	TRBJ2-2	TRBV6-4	TGTGCCAGCAGTGACTCGGGAGCGGGGGGCACCGGGGAGCTGTTTTTT	CASSDSGAGGTGELFF
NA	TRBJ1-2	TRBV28	TGTGCCAGCAGTTTAGGGGGGGGCTACACCTTC	CASSLGGGYTF
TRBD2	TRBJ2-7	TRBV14	TGTGCCAGCAGCGGAGGGGACTACTACTACGAGCAGTACTTC	CASSGGDYYYEQYF
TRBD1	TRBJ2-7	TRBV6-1	TGTGCCAGCCGGGACAGGACCGGCGAGCAGTACTTC	CASRDRTGEQYF
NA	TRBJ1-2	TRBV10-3	TGTGCCACCTTGACCCCAGGTCGCGGCTACACCTTC	CATLTPGRGYTF
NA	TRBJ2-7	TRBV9	TGTGCCAGCAGCGTAGGCAGGGTAGGTAATGACGAGCAGTACTTC	CASSVGRVGNDEQYF
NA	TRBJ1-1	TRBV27	TGTGCCAGCAGCAGGACTTACACTGAAGCTTTCTTT	CASSRTYTEAFF
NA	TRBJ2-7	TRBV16	TGTGCCAGCAGCCCCACCATGTCACAGCCTACCTCCTACGAGCAGTACTTC	CASSPTMSQPTSYEQYF
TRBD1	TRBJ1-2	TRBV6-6	TGTGCCGGCTCAGCCGGGACAGGGTTATCTAACTATGGCTACACCTTC	CAGSAGTGLSNYGYTF
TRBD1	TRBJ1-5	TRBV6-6	TGTGCCAGCAGTTACGGGGGACAGGGGAGTCAGCCCCAGCATTTT	CASSYGGQGSQPQHF
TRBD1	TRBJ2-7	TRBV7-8	TGTGCCAGCAGCTTAGCTGGACAGGGGATGGGCGAGCAGTACTTC	CASSLAGQGMGEQYF
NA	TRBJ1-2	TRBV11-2	TGTGCCAGCAGCTTACAGGACTACTATGGCTACACCTTC	CASSLQDYYGYTF
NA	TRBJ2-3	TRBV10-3	TGTGCCATCAATCTAGCAGGCACAGATACGCAGTATTTT	CAINLAGTDTQYF
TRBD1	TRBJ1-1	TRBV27	TGTGCCAGCAGTTCCCCCAGACAGGGGATGAACACTGAAGCTTTCTTT	CASSSPRQGMNTEAFF
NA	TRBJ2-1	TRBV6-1	TGTGCCAGCAGTGAGACTAGACCCTTTGGCCAAGAGCAGTTCTTC	CASSETRPFGQEQFF
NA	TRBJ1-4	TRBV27	TGTGCCAGCAGTTTAAGTGTCAGGCGGGGATCGGAGGAAAAACTGTTTTTT	CASSLSVRRGSEEKLFF
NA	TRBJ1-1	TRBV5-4	TGTGCCAGCAGCTGGAGCTCGGCCATGAACACTGAAGCTTTCTTT	CASSWSSAMNTEAFF